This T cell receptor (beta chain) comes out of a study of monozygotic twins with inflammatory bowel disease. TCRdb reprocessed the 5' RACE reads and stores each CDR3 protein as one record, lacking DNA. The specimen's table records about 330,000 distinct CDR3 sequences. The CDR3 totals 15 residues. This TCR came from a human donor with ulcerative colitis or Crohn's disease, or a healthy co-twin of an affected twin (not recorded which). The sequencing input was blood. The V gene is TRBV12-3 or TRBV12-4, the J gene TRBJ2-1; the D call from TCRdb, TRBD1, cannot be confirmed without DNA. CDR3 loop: CASSTRNEPTGEQFF.